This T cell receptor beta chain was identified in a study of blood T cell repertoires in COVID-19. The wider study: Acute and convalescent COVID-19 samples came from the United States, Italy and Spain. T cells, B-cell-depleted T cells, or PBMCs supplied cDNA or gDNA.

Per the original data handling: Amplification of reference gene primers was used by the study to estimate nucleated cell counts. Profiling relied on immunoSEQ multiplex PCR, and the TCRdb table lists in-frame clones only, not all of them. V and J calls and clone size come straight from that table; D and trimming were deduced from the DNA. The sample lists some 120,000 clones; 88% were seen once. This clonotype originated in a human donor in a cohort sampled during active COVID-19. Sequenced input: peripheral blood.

Written as DNA, the CDR3 is TGTGCCAGCAGTATCGGACAGTTTGTCGCCGCCTACAATGAGCAGTTCTTC. Translated: CASSIGQFVAAYNEQFF. The chain is built from TRBV27 and TRBJ2-1; maybe TRBD1 (6 bases). Germline V CDR1 and CDR2: MNHEY, SMNVEV (reference sequence). CDR3 length: 17 amino acids. V lost 5 bases, J lost 2 bases, and 19 bases lay in between.